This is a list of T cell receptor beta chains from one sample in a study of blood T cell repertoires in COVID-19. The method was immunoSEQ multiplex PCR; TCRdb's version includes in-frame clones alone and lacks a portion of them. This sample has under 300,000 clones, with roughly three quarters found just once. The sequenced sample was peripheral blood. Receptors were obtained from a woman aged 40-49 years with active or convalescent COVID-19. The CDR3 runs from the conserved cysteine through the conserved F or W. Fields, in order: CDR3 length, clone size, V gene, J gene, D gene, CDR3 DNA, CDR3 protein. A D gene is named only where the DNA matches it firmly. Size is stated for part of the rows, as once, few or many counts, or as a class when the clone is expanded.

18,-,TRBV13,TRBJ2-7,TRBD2,TGTGCCAGCAGCCTTTGGACTAGCGGGGGGGCGAGAACCTACGAGCAGTACTTC,CASSLWTSGGARTYEQYF
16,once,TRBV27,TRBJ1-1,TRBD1,TGTGCCAGCAGCCTCGGGACAGCCACGCGAAACACTGAAGCTTTCTTT,CASSLGTATRNTEAFF
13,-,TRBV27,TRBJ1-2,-,TGTGCCAGCAGTTTAAGGGAGAACTATGGCTACACCTTC,CASSLRENYGYTF
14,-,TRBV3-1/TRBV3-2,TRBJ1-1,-,TGTGCCAGCAGCCGGAGAGGCATGAACACTGAAGCTTTCTTT,CASSRRGMNTEAFF
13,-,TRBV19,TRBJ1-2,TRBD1,TGTGCCAGTAGGCAGGGGGCATCCTATGGCTACACCTTC,CASRQGASYGYTF
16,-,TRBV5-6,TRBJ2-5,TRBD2,TGTGCCAGCACCCCGGCGGGGGAATCGGTACAAGAGACCCAGTACTTC,CASTPAGESVQETQYF
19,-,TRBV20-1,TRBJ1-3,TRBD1,TGCAGTGCGAGTGGACCGGGACAGGGCCCTCAAACGGGCGGAAACACCATATATTTT,CSASGPGQGPQTGGNTIYF
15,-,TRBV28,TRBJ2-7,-,TGTGCCAGCAGTTCTCAGGGGTCCCTTACCTACGAGCAGTACTTC,CASSSQGSLTYEQYF
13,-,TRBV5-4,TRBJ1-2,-,TGTGCCAGCAGTTTGGACAGAAACTATGGCTACACCTTC,CASSLDRNYGYTF
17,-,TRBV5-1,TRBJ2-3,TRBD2,TGCGCCAGCAGCTTGGGACGGAGCGGGGGGGACACAGATACGCAGTATTTT,CASSLGRSGGDTDTQYF
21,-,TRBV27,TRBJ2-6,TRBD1,TGTGCCAGCGGCTCGCTAGGACAGGGGCTTTTTGACCTCTCTGGGGCCAACGTCCTGACTTTC,CASGSLGQGLFDLSGANVLTF
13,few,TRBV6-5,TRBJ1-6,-,TGTGCCAGCCGACCCCCGGGGGAATCACCCCTCCACTTT,CASRPPGESPLHF
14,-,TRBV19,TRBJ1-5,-,TGTGCCAGCACCCTAGAGGGGGAGTATCAGCCCCAGCATTTT,CASTLEGEYQPQHF
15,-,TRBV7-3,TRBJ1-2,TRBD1,TGTGCCAGCAGCTTAATTGGGACAGGGGGCTATGGCTACACCTTC,CASSLIGTGGYGYTF
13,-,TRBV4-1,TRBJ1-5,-,TGCGCCAGCAGCCAAGATGTTCGTCAGCCCCAGCATTTT,CASSQDVRQPQHF
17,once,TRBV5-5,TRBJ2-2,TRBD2,TGTGCCAGCAGCCGGACTAGCGGGGCCCAGAACACCGGGGAGCTGTTTTTT,CASSRTSGAQNTGELFF
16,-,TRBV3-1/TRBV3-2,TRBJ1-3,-,TGTGCCAGCAGCCAACCGAACACCGACAGGACTAACACCATATATTTT,CASSQPNTDRTNTIYF
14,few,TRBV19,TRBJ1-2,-,TGTGCCAGTAGTTCGACAGCCCCTAACTATGGCTACACCTTC,CASSSTAPNYGYTF
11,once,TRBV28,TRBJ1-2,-,TGTGCCAGCATTACTAACTATGGCTACACCTTC,CASITNYGYTF
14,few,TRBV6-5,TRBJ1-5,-,TGTGCCAGCAGTTACTCGATCGGTCTGGGAGCCCAGCATTTT,CASSYSIGLGAQHF
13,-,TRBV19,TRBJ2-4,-,TGTGCCAGTAGTATCGGGATAGAAAACATTCAGTACTTC,CASSIGIENIQYF
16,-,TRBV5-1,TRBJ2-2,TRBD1,TGCGCCAGCAGCTTTTCCCCCGGGACAGTAGCCGGGGAGCTGTTTTTT,CASSFSPGTVAGELFF
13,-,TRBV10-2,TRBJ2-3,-,TGCGCCAGTATGGCGGGCCCGGCGGGTACGCAGTATTTT,CASMAGPAGTQYF
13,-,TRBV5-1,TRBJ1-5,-,TGCGCCAGCAGCACGGGAGCTGATCAGCCCCAGCATTTT,CASSTGADQPQHF
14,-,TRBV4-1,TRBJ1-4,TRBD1,TGCGCCAGCAGCCCGGGGACAGGGAATGAAAAACTGTTTTTT,CASSPGTGNEKLFF
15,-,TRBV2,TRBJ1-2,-,TGTGCCAGCAGTGGCGCTGGGGGGGTCAACTATGGCTACACCTTC,CASSGAGGVNYGYTF
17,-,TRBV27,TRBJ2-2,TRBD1,TGTGCCAGCAGTTCCGACCGGGACAGGGGGTTGGACGGGGAGCTGTTTTTT,CASSSDRDRGLDGELFF
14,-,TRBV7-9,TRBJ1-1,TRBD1,TGTGCCAGCAGCGCCGGGACAGGGAGAAACCTGGCTTTCTTT,CASSAGTGRNLAFF
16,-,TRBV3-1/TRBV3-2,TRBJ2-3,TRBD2,TGTGCCAGCAGCCAAGATCCGGGGGGGAGGACAGATACGCAGTATTTT,CASSQDPGGRTDTQYF
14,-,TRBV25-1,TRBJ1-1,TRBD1,TGTGCCAGCAGTTCGACAGGGGGGATGACTGAAGCTTTCTTT,CASSSTGGMTEAFF
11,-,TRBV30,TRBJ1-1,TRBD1,TGTGCCTGGTCGTCCCCGGACAGGCTTTCTTTT,CAWSSPDRLSF